Shown below are 29 T cell receptor beta chains from a single sample sequenced in a study of cytomegalovirus exposure and HLA in healthy donors. Researchers ran the PCR with 60 Vbeta and 13 Jbeta primers. Using immunoSEQ multiplex PCR, the repertoire was profiled, and TCRdb retains in-frame clones only, with some absent. This sample has around 100,000 clones, with roughly 75% found just once. Source material: PBMCs. These receptors all come from a middle-aged woman in good health and CMV-seronegative.

The chain has TRBV28 and TRBJ1-1; 8 bases map to TRBD1. V dropped 5 bases and J dropped 6; count of bases not matched to a gene: 8. This CDR3 is built from 14 residues. Looked up from germline, CDR1 is MDHEN and CDR2 is SYDVKM. CDR3 DNA: TGTGCCAGCAGTCTTACAGGGGGTCTCGCTGAAGCTTTCTTT. It translates to CASSLTGGLAEAFF. Complete variable domain (other parts from reference TRBV28 and TRBJ1-1): DVKVTQSSRYLVKRTGEKVFLECVQDMDHENMFWYRQDPGLGLRLIYFSYDVKMKEKGDIPEGYSVSREKKERFSLILESASTNQTSMYLCASSLTGGLAEAFFGQGTRLTVV.

V is TRBV9 and J is TRBJ2-7, with D perhaps matching TRBD2 (5 bases). The CDR3 runs to 13 residues. Germline loops: CDR1 SGDLS, CDR2 YYNGEE. V was cut by 3 bases and J by 3 bases, with 10 bases left in between. This CDR3 reads CASSGSGDYEQYF. CDR3 coding DNA: TGTGCCAGCAGCGGCTCCGGGGACTACGAGCAGTACTTC.

The chain is built from TRBV7-2 and TRBJ2-5, with D possibly TRBD1 on 5 matching bases. Germline V gene data show CDR1 as SGHTA and CDR2 as FQGNSA. With 6 bases removed from V and 2 bases from J, the gap between germline ends came to 16 bases. The CDR3 length is 15 residues. CDR3 nucleotides: TGTGCCAGCAGAAAGGGGCGGAGAACGCAAGAGACCCAGTACTTC. It codes for CASRKGRRTQETQYF.

This clone was counted between two and nine times. The chain uses TRBV28 and TRBJ1-2, with a possible D match to TRBD1 (6 bases). Germline loops: CDR1 MDHEN, CDR2 SYDVKM. Trimming took off 4 bases at V and 1 base at J, with 16 bases between the two ends. This CDR3 region has 16 residues. In DNA, the CDR3 is TGTGCCAGCAGTTCTGCCGGGACACCTCATAACTATGGCTACACCTTC. It translates to CASSSAGTPHNYGYTF.

About this clone: At one of its ends the junction is not consistent with the germline gene, which may arise from a read error. The chain is built from TRBV7-9 and TRBJ2-1; tentatively, D is TRBD2 (6 bases). Germline CDR1 and CDR2: SEHNR and FQNEAQ (reference sequence). The CDR3 has 19 residues. The CDR3 sequence: CSSSLGLSGSHSSYNEQFF. The CDR3 coding sequence is TGTTCCAGCAGCTTAGGTTTATCCGGGAGTCATAGCTCCTACAATGAGCAGTTCTTC.

The chain links TRBV27 to TRBJ2-1; the D gene is possibly TRBD2 (7 bases). V was trimmed by 5 bases and J by 7 bases, leaving 18 bases between them. Germline CDR1 and CDR2: MNHEY and SMNVEV (reference sequence). The CDR3 sequence is 15 residues long. The DNA of the CDR3 is TGTGCCAGCAGTCCAGGGGCGGGAGTACAGAATGAGCAGTTCTTC. This gives the protein CASSPGAGVQNEQFF.

CDR3 residues: CASSPGIYYEQYF. Here the CDR3 DNA reads TGTGCCAGCAGCCCCGGGATCTACTACGAGCAGTACTTC. V gene TRBV7-8 combines with J gene TRBJ2-7, with D tentatively TRBD2 (5 bases). This CDR3 has 13 amino acids. Trimming took 5 bases from V and 3 from J, leaving 11 bases between them. Looked up from germline, CDR1 is SGHVS and CDR2 is FQNEAQ.

This clone was observed a few times. This chain joins TRBV25-1 and TRBJ2-1; 8 nucleotides match TRBD2. Germline assignment: CDR1 MGHDK and CDR2 SYGVNS. V dropped 8 bases and J dropped 9; count of bases not matched to a gene: 12. The CDR3 is 14 amino acids. The CDR3 DNA follows: TGTGCCAGCGGATGGTCGGGAGGGCTTGCTGAGCAGTTCTTC. It specifies CASGWSGGLAEQFF.

The V call is TRBV28, the J call TRBJ1-1; 8 positions match TRBD1. The CDR3 is 12 amino acids. CDR1 is MDHEN and CDR2 is SYDVKM in the germline V gene. V lost 3 bases and J lost 11; bases outside the gene matches: 5. In DNA, the CDR3 is TGTGCCAGCAGTTTCGAGGACAGGGACGCTTTCTTT. As protein: CASSFEDRDAFF. Combining the CDR3 with reference TRBV28 and TRBJ1-1 gives the whole variable domain DVKVTQSSRYLVKRTGEKVFLECVQDMDHENMFWYRQDPGLGLRLIYFSYDVKMKEKGDIPEGYSVSREKKERFSLILESASTNQTSMYLCASSFEDRDAFFGQGTRLTVV.

V is TRBV14 and J is TRBJ2-4, with D possibly matching TRBD1 (5 bases). CDR1 is SGHDN, CDR2 FVKESK, per germline. Trimming stripped 4 bases from V and 2 bases from J, with 9 bases between. This CDR3 spans 14 amino acids. CDR3 nucleotide sequence: TGTGCCAGCAGCCCCAGGGTGCCCAAAAACATTCAGTACTTC. This gives the protein CASSPRVPKNIQYF.

This clone has more than one count but fewer than ten. The chain couples TRBV6-6 to TRBJ2-3; D unresolved. This CDR3 comprises 12 residues. Germline CDR1 MNHNY, CDR2 SVGAGI (reference sequence). V lost 0 bases to trimming and J lost 4 bases, with 2 bases between them. The CDR3 protein is CASSYSSDTQYF. The DNA of the CDR3 is TGTGCCAGCAGTTACTCCTCAGATACGCAGTATTTT.

V is TRBV19 and J is TRBJ2-1, with TRBD2 matching over 11 bases. CDR1 is LNHDA, CDR2 SQIVND, per germline (reference sequence). This CDR3 has 16 amino acids. V lost 7 bases and J lost 4; bases outside the gene matches: 9. CDR3 coding DNA: TGTGCCAGTAAGGGGCCTAGCGGGGGGTTTTACAATGAGCAGTTCTTC. As protein: CASKGPSGGFYNEQFF. The full variable domain, with the rest looked up from reference TRBV19 and TRBJ2-1, is DGGITQSPKYLFRKEGQNVTLSCEQNLNHDAMYWYRQDPGQGLRLIYYSQIVNDFQKGDIAEGYSVSREKKESFPLTVTSAQKNPTAFYLCASKGPSGGFYNEQFFGPGTRLTVL.

The CDR3 reads CASSLGQGPTASDTQYF. In DNA, the CDR3 is TGTGCCAGCAGCTTAGGACAGGGGCCGACGGCATCAGATACGCAGTATTTT. The chain employs TRBV11-3 and TRBJ2-3; 8 positions match TRBD1. Losses at the gene ends were 1 base for V and 4 bases for J; bases not matched to a gene: 10. Per germline, CDR1 SGHNT and CDR2 YENEEA. The CDR3 runs to 17 residues.

The chain combines TRBV7-9 with TRBJ1-2, with 12 bases that match TRBD1. Germline values: CDR1 SEHNR, CDR2 FQNEAQ (reference sequence). V shed 8 bases and J 8 bases; nucleotides not matched to a gene: 9. The CDR3 runs 14 residues. The CDR3 DNA reads as TGTGCCAGCGACACCGGGACAGGGGGCCGGGGCTACACCTTC. This sequence encodes CASDTGTGGRGYTF. Filled out from reference TRBV7-9 and TRBJ1-2, the complete variable domain reads DTGVSQNPRHKITKRGQNVTFRCDPISEHNRLYWYRQTLGQGPEFLTYFQNEAQLEKSRLLSDRFSAERPKGSFSTLEIQRTEQGDSAMYLCASDTGTGGRGYTFGSGTRLTVV.

In regard to this clone: The conserved final phenylalanine or tryptophan is absent from the CDR3, which likely points to a read error. The V gene is TRBV9, the J gene TRBJ2-7; TRBD2 agrees at 9 bases. The CDR3 runs 15 residues. Germline trimming cut 3 bases from V and 4 bases from J; bases unmatched to any gene: 8. Per the germline V gene, CDR1 is SGDLS and CDR2 is YYNGEE. The CDR3 DNA is TGTGCCAGCAGCGGGTTAGCGGGAGCCGGGTACGAGCAGTACCTC. Its protein is CASSGLAGAGYEQYL.

The rearrangement links TRBV6-5 to TRBJ2-7, with D unresolved. The CDR3 consists of 13 residues. The V end was cut by 6 bases, the J end by 3 bases, with 12 bases between. Germline loops: CDR1 MNHEY, CDR2 SVGAGI. CDR3 nucleotide sequence: TGTGCCAGCAGACCCGCCCCGCGCTACGAGCAGTACTTC. Translated: CASRPAPRYEQYF.

The genes are TRBV10-1 and TRBJ2-1, with 8 bases fitting TRBD2. Unmatched junction bases numbered 18, after V lost 8 bases and J lost 3 bases. The CDR3 loop spans 18 amino acids. The germline V gene encodes CDR1 WNHNN and CDR2 SYGVQD (reference sequence). The CDR3 nucleotides read TGCGCCAGCGATATAATAGCGGGACGGCCCTTCTTCTACAATGAGCAGTTCTTC. Protein product: CASDIIAGRPFFYNEQFF.

The J gene is TRBJ2-1, the V gene TRBV7-6; 9 bases fit TRBD2. The germline gives CDR1 SGHVS, CDR2 FNYEAQ. This CDR3 contains 17 residues. With 5 bases clipped from V and 6 bases from J, the junction kept 14 bases outside the gene matches. The CDR3: CASSVGPSGNRVNEQFF. Written as DNA, the CDR3 is TGTGCCAGCAGCGTAGGCCCTAGCGGGAATCGGGTCAATGAGCAGTTCTTC.

A few counts support this clone. The J gene is TRBJ2-3, the V gene TRBV6-5; TRBD2 might be the D (6 bases). Trimming took off 0 bases at V and 3 bases at J, with 13 bases between the two ends. The CDR3 is made up of 16 amino acids. Germline values: CDR1 MNHEY, CDR2 SVGAGI. CDR3 DNA: TGTGCCAGCAGTTACTCGTTCGGGAGAGGGACAGATACGCAGTATTTT. This codes for CASSYSFGRGTDTQYF.

This sequence joins TRBV7-2 and TRBJ2-7; D may be TRBD2 (5 bases). Germline loops: CDR1 SGHTA, CDR2 FQGNSA. The CDR3 contains 15 residues. V was pared by 5 bases and J by 0 bases, with 14 bases between. CDR3 DNA: TGTGCCAGCAGCCGCAGCCTCGGGATCTCCTACGAGCAGTACTTC. Translating it yields CASSRSLGISYEQYF.

V usage is TRBV6-1 and J usage is TRBJ1-2; D is ambiguous. CDR3 length equals 13 residues. V lost 6 bases, J lost 4 bases, and 12 bases lay in between. From germline, CDR1 is MNHNS and CDR2 SASEGT. CDR3 bases: TGTGCCAGCAGGCGGAGAGGGCCCTATGGCTACACCTTC. This translates into CASRRRGPYGYTF.

This clone occurred a few times. The rearrangement uses TRBV18 and TRBJ2-2, with a weak D call TRBD1 (5 bases). Trimming pared 5 bases from V and 4 bases from J, leaving 11 bases between. CDR3 length equals 14 residues. Germline CDR1 is KGHSH and CDR2 is LQKENI. The CDR3 region is CASSYLDSTGELFF. As DNA, the CDR3 is TGTGCCAGCTCATATCTTGACAGCACCGGGGAGCTGTTTTTT.

The rearrangement joins TRBV5-1 to TRBJ2-5; D uncertain. The end of the DNA aligns better with TRBJ2-7, so the J call may be wrong. The germline V gene encodes CDR1 SGHRS and CDR2 YFSETQ. The CDR3 runs 17 residues. The CDR3 DNA reads TGCGCCAGCAGCGGAAAGTGGATATCGGCGCAGGCCCACGAGCAGTACTTC. Translated: CASSGKWISAQAHEQYF.

V usage is TRBV7-9 and J usage is TRBJ2-3; 7 positions match TRBD2. Trimming at V came to 7 bases and at J to 8 bases, leaving 12 bases not matched to a gene. The CDR3 consists of 14 residues. From germline, CDR1 is SEHNR and CDR2 FQNEAQ (reference sequence). CDR3 in amino acids: CASIGRGGGRTQYF. CDR3 DNA sequence: TGTGCCAGCATAGGCCGAGGCGGGGGACGTACGCAGTATTTT.

The chain couples TRBV6-1 to TRBJ1-2; the D is unclear. The germline V and J ends were trimmed by 4 bases and 1 base, with 4 bases remaining between them. Germline V gene lookup returns CDR1 MNHNS and CDR2 SASEGT. The CDR3 runs to 12 residues. The CDR3 nucleotides read TGTGCCAGCAGTGTCGGTAACTATGGCTACACCTTC. Its translation is CASSVGNYGYTF.

This rearrangement joins TRBV14 to TRBJ1-6, with a tentative D call TRBD1 (6 bases). CDR1 and CDR2 from the germline V gene are SGHDN and FVKESK. The V end lost 0 bases, the J end lost 7 bases, and 16 bases lay between the germline ends. CDR3 size: 17 residues. DNA for the CDR3: TGTGCCAGCAGCCAAGATGCCGGACAGAGAGGAAATTCACCCCTCCACTTT. It codes for CASSQDAGQRGNSPLHF.

In this sample, this clone turned up once. The chain carries TRBV28 and TRBJ1-5, with a possible D match to TRBD1 (5 bases). The V gene lost 5 bases and the J gene lost 5 bases, with 16 bases spanning the gap. Germline CDR1 reads MDHEN; CDR2 reads SYDVKM. The CDR3 loop spans 15 amino acids. The CDR3 is CASSPLTRADQPQHF. The DNA for the CDR3 is TGTGCCAGCAGTCCCCTCACCAGGGCGGATCAGCCCCAGCATTTT.

The chain employs TRBV30 and TRBJ1-2, with 8 bases aligning to TRBD1. CDR1 and CDR2 from the germline V gene are GTSNPN and SVGIG (reference sequence). V lost 3 bases, J lost 0 bases, and 9 bases stayed unmatched. The CDR3 totals 16 residues. CDR3 sequence: CAWSGQGAGANYGYTF. In DNA form, the CDR3 reads TGTGCCTGGAGCGGACAGGGTGCGGGAGCTAACTATGGCTACACCTTC.

The V gene is TRBV13, the J gene TRBJ1-2, with TRBD1 matching over 9 bases. This CDR3 has 14 residues. With V trimmed by 3 bases and J by 2 bases, 1 base remained unmatched. Germline loops: CDR1 PRHDT, CDR2 FYEKMQ (reference sequence). The CDR3 loop reads CASSLGTGNYGYTF. In DNA, the CDR3 is TGTGCCAGCAGCTTGGGGACAGGGAACTATGGCTACACCTTC.